The clone carrying this T cell receptor beta chain was detected only a few times. Its antigen is as yet unknown. Germline is not matched at one junction end, which may reflect a read error. The data were taken from a study of blood T cells in healthy people across ages. Broader study findings: While age rose, TCR beta diversity per million T cells dropped in a roughly linear way.

Germline CDR1 and CDR2: MNHNY and SVGAGI (reference sequence). This CDR3 has 13 amino acids. A second PCR of roughly 7 to 11 cycles used a sample-barcoded 5' primer and a J-beta primer mix. MiXCR, applied by TCRdb to the 5' RACE reads, yields one record per CDR3 protein. The sample carries 550,000 to 800,000 distinct CDR3 sequences, around a fifth recorded once. Source material: blood. The rearrangement joins TRBV6-6 to TRBJ2-5, with D tentatively TRBD1 or TRBD2 (5 bases each). The TCR comes from a man between 70 and 80 years old in good health. The CDR3 coding sequence is TGTGCCAGTAGTCCCGGGACCAAAGAGGCCCAGTACTTC. This encodes CASSPGTKEAQYF.